This T cell receptor (beta chain) was identified during a study of blood T cell repertoires in COVID-19. Study-wide background: Acute and convalescent COVID-19 specimens originated in the United States, Italy and Spain. T cells, B-cell-depleted T cells, or PBMCs supplied cDNA or gDNA.

The CDR3 has 18 amino acids. The germline V gene has CDR1 SGHRS and CDR2 YFSETQ. V shed 1 base and J 4 bases; nucleotides not matched to a gene: 13. Per the study methods: Amplified reference gene primers provided the basis for estimating nucleated cell counts. Measured with immunoSEQ multiplex PCR; TCRdb has only the in-frame clones, and not every one. Clone size and V and J calls were adopted from that table, with D and trimming inferred from the DNA. The sample contains about 140,000 clones, about four fifths of which appear only once. The sequencing input was peripheral blood. The TCR sequence derives from a woman aged 55-75 years with acute or convalescent COVID-19. The chain is built from TRBV5-1 and TRBJ1-2, with 10 bases aligning to TRBD1. The CDR3 spells CASSLNLEGQGRPYGYTF. The CDR3 DNA sequence: TGCGCCAGCAGCTTGAACCTTGAGGGACAGGGGCGTCCCTATGGCTACACCTTC.